This passage covers 8 T cell receptor beta chains from one sample sequenced in a study of T cells after yellow fever vaccination. TCRdb recomputed calls from the 5' RACE reads with MiXCR, one row per CDR3 protein. The sample includes 300,000 to 400,000 distinct CDR3 sequences, 8.7% seen only once; the top ten take approximately 19%. The sample consisted of PBMCs, taken on the day of the first yellow fever vaccination. These receptors were taken from a man between 18 and 35 years old who received the YFV17D yellow fever vaccine.

The rearrangement uses TRBV30 and TRBJ1-6, with TRBD1 as a possible D gene (5 bases). CDR3 length: 15 amino acids. The germline V gene has CDR1 GTSNPN and CDR2 SVGIG (reference sequence). V lost 7 bases and J 3 bases, leaving 16 bases between the germline ends. CDR3 sequence (DNA): TGTGCCTCGAGGAAGGGGCCCAGCTATAATTCACCCCTCCACTTT. It codes for CASRKGPSYNSPLHF.

J is TRBJ2-3 and V is TRBV28, with D unclear. The CDR3 runs 11 residues. Between the trimmed V and J ends, which lost 10 bases and 7 bases, there was a span of 12 bases. Germline assignment: CDR1 MDHEN and CDR2 SYDVKM. The DNA of the CDR3 is TGTGCCATGAGCCACGAGAATACGCAGTATTTT. It yields the protein CAMSHENTQYF.

This clonotype was seen many times. The CDR3: CASRSDEQFF. The CDR3 coding sequence is TGTGCCAGCAGATCCGATGAGCAGTTCTTC. V gene TRBV25-1 combines with J gene TRBJ2-1; D not resolved. The germline CDR1 and CDR2 sequences are MGHDK and SYGVNS. Trimming left V 6 bases short and J 8 bases short, with 5 bases between. The CDR3 is made up of 10 amino acids.

This clonotype has only a few counts. The chain employs TRBV10-3 and TRBJ1-1, with no clear D. Trimming left V 4 bases short and J 1 base short, with 10 bases between. CDR3 size: 14 residues. Germline CDR1 reads ENHRY; CDR2 reads SYGVKD. CDR3 loop: CAISADLANTEAFF. The CDR3 nucleotides are TGTGCCATCAGTGCGGATTTAGCGAACACTGAAGCTTTCTTT.

The rearrangement joins TRBV6-2 or TRBV6-3 to TRBJ1-2; D call uncertain. The length of the CDR3 is 13 residues. The V end was cut by 5 bases, the J end by 3 bases, with 10 bases between. CDR1 is MNHEY and CDR2 is SVGEGT in the germline V gene. The CDR3 nucleotides read TGTGCCAGCAGTCCGCCCCGACACTATGGCTACACCTTC. This sequence encodes CASSPPRHYGYTF.

This clonotype has more than one count but fewer than ten. Lacking the conserved final phenylalanine or tryptophan, this CDR3 likely reflects a read error. The limits of the CDR3 on the DNA are not certain, so only TCRdb's listed CDR3 is given. The chain uses TRBV7-2 and TRBJ1-5; TRBD1, as called in the table, went unchecked against the DNA. Ends included, the CDR3 has 13 residues. The germline gives CDR1 SGHTA, CDR2 FQGNSA. Here the CDR3 reads CASSYGGEQPQHS.

This chain links TRBV20-1 with TRBJ2-1; possible D gene TRBD1, 6 bases. The ends were cut back, 0 bases at V and 9 bases at J, with 21 bases in the middle. The germline V gene has CDR1 DFQATT and CDR2 SNEGSKA (reference sequence). The CDR3 is made up of 16 amino acids. The CDR3 nucleotides are TGCAGTGCTAGAGATTCCCGACGCGGCCAAGGGGGTGAGCAGTTCTTC. This sequence encodes CSARDSRRGQGGEQFF.

This clonotype was counted only a few times. This rearrangement joins TRBV7-8 to TRBJ2-7; the D gene is possibly TRBD2 (5 bases). The CDR3 is made up of 14 amino acids. Trimming took 3 bases from V and 1 from J, leaving 10 bases between them. Per germline, CDR1 SGHVS and CDR2 FQNEAQ. CDR3 sequence (DNA): TGTGCCAGCAGCTTGGCCGGGGTGTCCTACGAGCAGTACGTC. Protein: CASSLAGVSYEQYV.